The entry below describes one TCR beta chain. The data are from a study of beta chain features in type 1 diabetes. Of the isolated RNA, all was reverse transcribed, and so the sequenced material was expressed TCRB transcripts. Here immunoSEQ multiplex PCR was the method, and the copy in TCRdb shows in-frame clones only, minus some. The table has 500,000 to 700,000 clones, roughly 16% seen once. Germline CDR1 is SGHTA and CDR2 is FQGNSA. The CDR3 loop spans 12 amino acids. V lost 4 bases and J lost 6, with 7 bases in between. The rearrangement joins TRBV7-2 to TRBJ1-5; D gene unclear. Sequences were obtained from naive CD4+ T cells from blood. This TCR came from a man aged 18 to 29 in good health. The DNA for the CDR3 is TGTGCCAGCAGCTCGCCGACTCAGCCCCAGCATTTT. Translating gives CASSSPTQPQHF.